What follows describes a single T cell receptor (beta chain). In the PCR, 60 Vbeta and 13 Jbeta primers were used. Some clones are missing from TCRdb's copy, which holds only in-frame ones; the method was immunoSEQ multiplex PCR. The table includes approximately 270,000 clones, about 80% detected once. These data belong to a study of cytomegalovirus exposure and HLA in healthy donors. The CDR3 has 16 residues. CDR1 GTSNPN and CDR2 SVGIG come from the germline V gene (reference sequence). With 3 bases clipped from V and 11 bases from J, the junction kept 14 bases outside the gene matches. The TCR sequence derives from a girl under 10 years old in good health and CMV-seronegative. The V and J genes are TRBV30 and TRBJ1-6; TRBD1 agrees at 9 bases. Sequenced material: PBMCs. DNA for the CDR3: TGTGCCTGGAGGAGGGGGACAGGGTCTCGTGGTACACCCCTCCACTTT. This translates into CAWRRGTGSRGTPLHF.